This T cell receptor beta chain was captured by sequencing in a study of T cell repertoires in cytomegalovirus infection. Study overall: Evidence of both CMV infection and a matching HLA type came from public TCR beta signatures.

CDR3 length equals 17 residues. Trimming removed 0 bases from V and 10 bases from J; junction bases left unmatched: 14. Germline V CDR1 and CDR2: LGHNA, YNFKEQ. In regard to this clonotype: Its antigen remains unknown.

MiXCR, applied by TCRdb to the reads, yields one record per CDR3 protein. This table holds 310,000 or so distinct CDR3 sequences, 9.6% found once. Whole-study results and caveats: HLA-C-restricted CMV clonotypes gave the most frequent clonotype in two of eight donors. Cumulative frequency of public TCR beta families picked out carriers of CMV plus the relevant HLA.

Material for sequencing was PBMCs. This chain connects TRBV4-2 to TRBJ1-5; 8 bases agree with TRBD1. The sequence was obtained from a human donor in good health (CMV status not recorded). Some clones in this sample may be carry-over from other donors' samples. The DNA for the CDR3 is TGTGCCAGCAGCCAAGATGTTGGGACAGGAGGACAACCACCCCAGCATTTT. Translated: CASSQDVGTGGQPPQHF.